This TCR beta chain came from a study of human T cells and chemical hapten exposure. At the level of the study: DPC at 0.01% went onto the upper back in patch tests, read at 6 days.

Regarding time point: patch test 1, 2 weeks after DPC sensitization. The treatment is: therapeutic diphenylcyclopropenone sensitization with weekly scalp DPC. Researchers extracted total RNA from unfractionated whole blood. This CDR3 comprises 17 residues. V lost 4 bases, J lost 6 bases, and 16 bases stayed unmatched. The germline gives CDR1 MDHEN, CDR2 SYDVKM. TCRdb fed the RACE reads into MiXCR, producing one record per CDR3 protein. The table shows fewer than 95,000 distinct CDR3 sequences, with about 11% occurring only once. V usage is TRBV28 and J usage is TRBJ2-7; 9 nucleotides match TRBD1. The sequence was collected from a man between 35 and 55 years old with alopecia areata. Some clones in this sample may be carry-over from other donors' samples. This specimen consisted of whole blood, obtained in connection with sensitization to the hapten diphenylcyclopropenone (DPC). In DNA form, the CDR3 reads TGTGCCAGCAGTTCCATGAGCCTCCGGGACAGGGTGGTCGAGCAGTACTTC. Its protein is CASSSMSLRDRVVEQYF.